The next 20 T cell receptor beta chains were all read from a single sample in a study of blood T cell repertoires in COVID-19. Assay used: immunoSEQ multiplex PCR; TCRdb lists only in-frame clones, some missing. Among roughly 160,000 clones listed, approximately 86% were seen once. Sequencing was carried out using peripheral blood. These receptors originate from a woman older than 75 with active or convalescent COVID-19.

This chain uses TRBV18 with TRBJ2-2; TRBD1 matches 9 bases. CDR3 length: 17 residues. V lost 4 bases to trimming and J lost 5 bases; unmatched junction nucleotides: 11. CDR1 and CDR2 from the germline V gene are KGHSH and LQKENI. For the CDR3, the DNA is TGTGCCAGCTCACTATTGAGGTGGACAGGGGAAACCGGGGAGCTGTTTTTT. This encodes CASSLLRWTGETGELFF.

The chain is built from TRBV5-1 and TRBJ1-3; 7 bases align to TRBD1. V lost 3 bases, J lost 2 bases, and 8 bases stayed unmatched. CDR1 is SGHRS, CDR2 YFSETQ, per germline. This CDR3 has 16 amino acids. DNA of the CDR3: TGCGCCAGCAGCTCAGGCCGGACAGGCACTGGAAACACCATATATTTT. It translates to CASSSGRTGTGNTIYF.

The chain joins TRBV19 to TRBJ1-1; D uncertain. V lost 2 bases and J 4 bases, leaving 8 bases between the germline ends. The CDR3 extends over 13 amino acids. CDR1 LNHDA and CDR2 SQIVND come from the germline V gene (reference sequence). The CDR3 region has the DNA TGTGCCAGTAGTATACGGGAGGCCACTGAAGCTTTCTTT. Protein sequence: CASSIREATEAFF.

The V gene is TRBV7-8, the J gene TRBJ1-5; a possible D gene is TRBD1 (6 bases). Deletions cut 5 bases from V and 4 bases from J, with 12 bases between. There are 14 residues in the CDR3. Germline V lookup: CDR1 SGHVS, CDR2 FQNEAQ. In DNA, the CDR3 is TGTGCCAGCAGCCCACAAACAGGGAATCAGCCCCAGCATTTT. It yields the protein CASSPQTGNQPQHF.

This CDR3 reads CASSLASGPSYEQYF. As DNA, the CDR3 is TGTGCCAGCAGCTTAGCAAGCGGGCCGTCCTACGAGCAGTACTTC. The chain uses TRBV5-4 and TRBJ2-7; tentative D call: TRBD2 (6 bases). The CDR3 consists of 15 residues. Germline-derived CDR1 and CDR2 are SGHNT and YYREEE (reference sequence). V lost 2 bases, J lost 1 base, and 13 bases lay in between.

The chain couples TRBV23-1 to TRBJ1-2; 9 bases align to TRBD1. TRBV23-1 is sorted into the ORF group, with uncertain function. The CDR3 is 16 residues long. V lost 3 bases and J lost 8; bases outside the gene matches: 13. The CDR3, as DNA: TGCGCCAGCAGTCACTGTAATCGGGACAGGGAGAAAGGCTACACCTTC. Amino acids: CASSHCNRDREKGYTF.

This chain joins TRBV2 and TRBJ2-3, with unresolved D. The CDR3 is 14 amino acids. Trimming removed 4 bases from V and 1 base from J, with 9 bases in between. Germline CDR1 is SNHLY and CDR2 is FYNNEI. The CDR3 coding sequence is TGTGCCAGCAGTGTACTCATCCGCACAGATACGCAGTATTTT. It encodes CASSVLIRTDTQYF.

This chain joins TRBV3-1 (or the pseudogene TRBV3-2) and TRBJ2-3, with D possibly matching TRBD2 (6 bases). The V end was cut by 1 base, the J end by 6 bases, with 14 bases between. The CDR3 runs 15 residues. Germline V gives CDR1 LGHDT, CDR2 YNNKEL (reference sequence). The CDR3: CASSQARAGRDTQYF. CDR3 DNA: TGTGCCAGCAGCCAAGCCCGGGCGGGGAGGGATACGCAGTATTTT.

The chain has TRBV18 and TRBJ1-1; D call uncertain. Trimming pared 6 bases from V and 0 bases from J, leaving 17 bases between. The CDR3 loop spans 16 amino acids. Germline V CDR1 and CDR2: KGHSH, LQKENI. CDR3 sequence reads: CASSFRDLTVNTEAFF. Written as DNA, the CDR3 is TGTGCCAGCTCTTTTCGGGATTTAACAGTGAACACTGAAGCTTTCTTT.

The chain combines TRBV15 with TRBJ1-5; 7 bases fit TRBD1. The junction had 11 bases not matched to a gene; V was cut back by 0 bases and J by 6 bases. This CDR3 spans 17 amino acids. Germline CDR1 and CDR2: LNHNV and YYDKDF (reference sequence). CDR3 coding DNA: TGTGCCACCAGCAGAGAGGAGGGGGCCAGGGAAAGTCAGCCCCAGCATTTT. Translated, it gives CATSREEGARESQPQHF.

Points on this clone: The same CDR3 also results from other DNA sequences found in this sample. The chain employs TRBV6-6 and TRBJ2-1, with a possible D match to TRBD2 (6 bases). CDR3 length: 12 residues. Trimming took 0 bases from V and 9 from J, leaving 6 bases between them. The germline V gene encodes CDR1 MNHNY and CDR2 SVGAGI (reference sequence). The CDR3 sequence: CASSYSGGEQFF. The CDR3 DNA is TGTGCCAGCAGTTACTCGGGGGGTGAGCAGTTCTTC.

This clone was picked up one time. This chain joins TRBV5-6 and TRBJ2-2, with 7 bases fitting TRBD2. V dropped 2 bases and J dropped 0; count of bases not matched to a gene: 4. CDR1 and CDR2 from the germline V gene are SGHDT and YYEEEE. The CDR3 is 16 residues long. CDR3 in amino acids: CASSFPSGPNTGELFF. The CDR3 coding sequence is TGTGCCAGCAGCTTTCCTAGCGGCCCGAACACCGGGGAGCTGTTTTTT.

CDR3 residues: CASSFGTIPYEQYF. The CDR3 bases are TGTGCCAGCAGCTTCGGGACTATTCCCTACGAGCAGTACTTC. V and J are TRBV11-1 and TRBJ2-7, with 7 positions matching TRBD2. Per germline, CDR1 SGHAT and CDR2 FQDESV (reference sequence). The CDR3 extends over 14 amino acids. With 3 bases clipped from V and 2 bases from J, the junction kept 4 bases outside the gene matches.

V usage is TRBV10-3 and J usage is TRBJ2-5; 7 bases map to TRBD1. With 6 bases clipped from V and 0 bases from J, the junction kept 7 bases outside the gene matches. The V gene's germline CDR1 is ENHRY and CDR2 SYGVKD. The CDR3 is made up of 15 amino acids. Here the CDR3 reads CAIRGDSPYQETQYF. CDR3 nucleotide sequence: TGTGCCATCAGGGGGGACAGCCCCTACCAAGAGACCCAGTACTTC.

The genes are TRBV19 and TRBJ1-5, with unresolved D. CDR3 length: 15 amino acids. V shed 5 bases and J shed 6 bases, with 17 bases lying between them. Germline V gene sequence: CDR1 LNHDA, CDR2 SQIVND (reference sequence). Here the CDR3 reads CASSANGVIGQPQHF. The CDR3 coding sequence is TGTGCCAGTAGTGCCAACGGGGTAATAGGTCAGCCCCAGCATTTT.

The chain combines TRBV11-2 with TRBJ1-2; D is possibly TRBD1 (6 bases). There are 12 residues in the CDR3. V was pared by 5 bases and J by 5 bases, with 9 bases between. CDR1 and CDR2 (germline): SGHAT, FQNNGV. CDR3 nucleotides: TGTGCCAGCAGCGCGACAGGATATGGCTACACCTTC. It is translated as CASSATGYGYTF.

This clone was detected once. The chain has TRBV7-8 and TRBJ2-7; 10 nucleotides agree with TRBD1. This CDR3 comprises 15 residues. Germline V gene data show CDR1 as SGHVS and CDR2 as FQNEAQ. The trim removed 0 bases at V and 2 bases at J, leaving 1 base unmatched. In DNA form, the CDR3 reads TGTGCCAGCAGCTTAGCTGGGACAGGGGCCTACGAGCAGTACTTC. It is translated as CASSLAGTGAYEQYF.

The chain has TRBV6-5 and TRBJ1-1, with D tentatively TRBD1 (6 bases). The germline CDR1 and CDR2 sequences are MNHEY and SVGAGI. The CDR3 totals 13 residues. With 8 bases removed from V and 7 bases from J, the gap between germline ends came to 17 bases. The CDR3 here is CASGRRQAHEAFF. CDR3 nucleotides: TGTGCCAGCGGAAGACGACAGGCCCATGAAGCTTTCTTT.

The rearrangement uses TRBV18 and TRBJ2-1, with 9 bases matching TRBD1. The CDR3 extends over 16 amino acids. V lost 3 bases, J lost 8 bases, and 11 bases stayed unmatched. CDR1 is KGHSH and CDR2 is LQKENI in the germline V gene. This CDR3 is CASSPPMGQGIHEQFF. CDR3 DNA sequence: TGTGCCAGCTCACCGCCAATGGGACAGGGTATCCATGAGCAGTTCTTC.

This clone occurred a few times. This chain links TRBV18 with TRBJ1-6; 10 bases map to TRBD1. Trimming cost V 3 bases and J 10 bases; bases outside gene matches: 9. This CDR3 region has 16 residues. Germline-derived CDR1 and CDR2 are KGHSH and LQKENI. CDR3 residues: CASSPATGGERSPLHF. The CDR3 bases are TGTGCCAGCTCACCCGCGACAGGGGGCGAGAGGTCACCCCTCCACTTT.